Listed here are 15 T cell receptor beta chains from one sample, sequenced in a study of T cell responses to AZD1222 COVID-19 vaccine. The table came from immunoSEQ multiplex PCR; TCRdb's copy has only in-frame clones and leaves some out. Of approximately 100,000 clones in the sample, roughly 94% were seen once. The material sequenced was peripheral blood, taken on day 0 of AZD1222 vaccination. Every receptor here comes from an adult in good health.

V and J are TRBV28 and TRBJ2-5; D perhaps matches TRBD1 (5 bases). The CDR3 is made up of 14 amino acids. V was trimmed by 7 bases and J by 2 bases, leaving 14 bases between them. Germline V gene data show CDR1 as MDHEN and CDR2 as SYDVKM. CDR3 region: CASTNLQVQETQYF. CDR3 bases: TGTGCCAGCACCAACCTACAGGTACAAGAGACCCAGTACTTC.

V usage is TRBV3-1 (or the pseudogene TRBV3-2) and J usage is TRBJ1-4; D remains unclear. CDR3 size: 15 residues. Trimming shortened V by 4 bases and J by 4 bases, and 13 bases separated the two germline ends. Per the germline V gene, CDR1 is LGHDT and CDR2 is YNNKEL (reference sequence). The CDR3 sequence is CASSPTSGVNEKLFF. CDR3 DNA: TGTGCCAGCAGCCCCACCTCCGGGGTTAATGAAAAACTGTTTTTT.

The sample holds one count of this clone. CDR3 in amino acids: CASRRQGGNYGYTF. DNA for the CDR3: TGTGCCAGCAGACGACAGGGGGGAAACTATGGCTACACCTTC. V gene TRBV27 combines with J gene TRBJ1-2; 9 bases fit TRBD1. The CDR3 runs 14 residues. The germline CDR1 and CDR2 sequences are MNHEY and SMNVEV (reference sequence). The V gene end was trimmed by 6 bases and the J gene end by 2 bases; junction bases not matched to a gene: 4.

The sample holds one count of this clone. The rearrangement joins TRBV27 to TRBJ2-1; tentatively, D is TRBD2 (6 bases). CDR1 MNHEY and CDR2 SMNVEV come from the germline V gene (reference sequence). The CDR3 has 17 residues. V gave up 2 bases and J gave up 12 bases, with 26 bases separating them. DNA for the CDR3: TGTGCCAGCAGTTTACGTCTAATAGCTCTAGCGCCTGGTGGGCAGTTCTTC. This sequence encodes CASSLRLIALAPGGQFF.

The rearrangement uses TRBV4-1 and TRBJ1-5; TRBD1 might be the D (6 bases). With 4 bases removed from V and 6 bases from J, the gap between germline ends came to 13 bases. Germline V lookup: CDR1 MGHRA, CDR2 YSYEKL. This CDR3 spans 14 amino acids. CDR3 DNA: TGCGCCAGCAGCCTGGGGGGGGCAGCTCAGCCCCAGCATTTT. This codes for CASSLGGAAQPQHF.

The rearrangement uses TRBV6-5 and TRBJ2-7; 9 positions agree with TRBD1. Germline V gene lookup returns CDR1 MNHEY and CDR2 SVGAGI. V gave up 5 bases and J gave up 3 bases; unmatched junction bases: 2. CDR3 length equals 13 residues. The CDR3 reads CASSRQGDYEQYF. CDR3 DNA: TGTGCCAGCAGTAGACAGGGGGACTACGAGCAGTACTTC.

The V gene is TRBV28, the J gene TRBJ1-5, with TRBD1 matching 8 bases. The V segment lost 7 bases and the J segment 0 bases; nucleotides outside the gene matches: 8. The CDR3 is 16 amino acids. CDR1 is MDHEN, CDR2 SYDVKM, per germline. The CDR3 nucleotides read TGTGCCAGCACCTCGGACAGGGCCTATAGCAATCAGCCCCAGCATTTT. Protein: CASTSDRAYSNQPQHF. Variable domain in full (rest from reference TRBV28 and TRBJ1-5): DVKVTQSSRYLVKRTGEKVFLECVQDMDHENMFWYRQDPGLGLRLIYFSYDVKMKEKGDIPEGYSVSREKKERFSLILESASTNQTSMYLCASTSDRAYSNQPQHFGDGTRLSIL.

This clone was recorded only once. This chain links TRBV9 with TRBJ2-1; D perhaps matches TRBD2 (5 bases). The CDR3 loop spans 13 amino acids. V was clipped by 5 bases and J by 7 bases, with 13 bases between them. In germline, CDR1 is SGDLS, CDR2 YYNGEE. The CDR3 coding sequence is TGTGCCAGCAGTCCCCACGGGGATAATGAGCAGTTCTTC. Amino acids: CASSPHGDNEQFF.

Only one count was recorded for this clone. V and J are TRBV12-3 or TRBV12-4 and TRBJ1-5; D remains ambiguous. The CDR3 loop spans 13 amino acids. The V end lost 6 bases, the J end lost 7 bases, and 13 bases lay between the germline ends. The CDR3 sequence is CASSLGPWQPQHF. The CDR3 DNA reads as TGTGCCAGCAGCCTAGGTCCGTGGCAGCCCCAGCATTTT.

This CDR3 reads CASKTSGSSYNEQFF. CDR3 sequence (DNA): TGCGCCAGCAAAACTAGCGGGAGCTCCTACAATGAGCAGTTCTTC. J is TRBJ2-1 and V is TRBV23-1; 11 nucleotides agree with TRBD2. TRBV23-1 is classed as an ORF, of uncertain function. The CDR3 runs 15 residues. The V segment lost 7 bases and the J segment 0 bases; nucleotides outside the gene matches: 2.

The chain employs TRBV7-9 and TRBJ1-2, with D maybe TRBD1 (5 bases). The V end lost 2 bases, the J end lost 2 bases, and 6 bases lay between the germline ends. CDR3 length: 13 amino acids. In germline, CDR1 is SEHNR, CDR2 FQNEAQ (reference sequence). CDR3 sequence reads: CASSLQGNYGYTF. The CDR3 nucleotides are TGTGCCAGCAGCTTACAGGGAAACTATGGCTACACCTTC.

This chain links TRBV10-3 with TRBJ2-1; 12 bases align to TRBD2. The CDR3 has 17 amino acids. Trimming took 2 bases from V and 7 from J; bases not matched to a gene: 9. Germline loops: CDR1 ENHRY, CDR2 SYGVKD. DNA for the CDR3: TGTGCCATCAGTGAGCAGGCAGGACTAGCGGGAAGTAATGAGCAGTTCTTC. As protein: CAISEQAGLAGSNEQFF.

This chain uses TRBV28 with TRBJ1-6; TRBD1 agrees at 7 bases. CDR1 is MDHEN and CDR2 is SYDVKM in the germline V gene. The length of the CDR3 is 14 residues. The V and J ends lost 6 bases and 6 bases, in that order; junction bases with no gene match: 5. The CDR3 DNA is TGTGCCAGCAGGTCCGGGACAGTTAATTCACCCCTCCACTTT. This translates into CASRSGTVNSPLHF.

This chain links TRBV19 with TRBJ1-5; D remains ambiguous. The germline V and J ends were trimmed by 6 bases and 4 bases, with 13 bases remaining between them. Germline CDR1 is LNHDA and CDR2 is SQIVND (reference sequence). The CDR3 spans 14 residues. The CDR3 spells CASSGVLGNQPQHF. The CDR3 region has the DNA TGTGCCAGTAGCGGCGTGCTTGGAAATCAGCCCCAGCATTTT.

The chain uses TRBV28 and TRBJ2-1, with 12 nucleotides matching TRBD2. V gave up 4 bases and J gave up 7 bases; unmatched junction bases: 5. The germline V gene has CDR1 MDHEN and CDR2 SYDVKM. The CDR3 length is 15 residues. CDR3: CASSSGTSGRNEQFF. CDR3 nucleotide sequence: TGTGCCAGCAGTTCCGGGACTAGCGGGCGAAATGAGCAGTTCTTC.